This T cell receptor beta chain was sequenced during a study of T cell responses to AZD1222 COVID-19 vaccine. The repertoire was sequenced with immunoSEQ multiplex PCR; TCRdb's copy has only in-frame clones and lacks some. The sample carries 100,000 to 120,000 clones, 85% to 90% recorded once. Findings and caveats of the study: Receipt of two AZD1222 doses was followed by a rise in Spike-specific TCR breadth and depth. Most donors were white British and more were female, and clonal diversity was possibly underestimated.

The V end was cut by 5 bases, the J end by 4 bases, with 13 bases between. Germline V CDR1 and CDR2: SGHRS, YFSETQ. The CDR3 spans 13 residues. As for this clone: Its antigen is as yet unknown.

The V gene is TRBV5-1, the J gene TRBJ2-7; TRBD2 might be the D (6 bases). Sequences were derived from peripheral blood, sampled 28 days after the second AZD1222 dose. The TCR was taken from an adult who received the AZD1222 COVID-19 vaccine. Written as DNA, the CDR3 is TGCGCCAGCAGTCCACCGGGGAGGTACGAGCAGTACTTC. Encoded protein: CASSPPGRYEQYF.